These 2 T cell receptor beta chains were all obtained from the same sample, sequenced in a study of T-cell reconstitution after alpha-beta-depleted transplantation in children (dated by TCRdb to the mid-2010s). Libraries were constructed by PCR. The listed sequencing device is Illumina HiSeq 2500. TCR libraries were prepared with molecular barcoding, using unique molecular identifiers to normalize TCRbeta repertoire quantification. TCRdb passed the public sequencing reads through fastp at Q25 and MiXCR, retaining productive beta sequences. One record per CDR3 amino acid sequence lists the most common genes and DNA. The sample table records a few hundred thousand distinct CDR3 sequences; 20% to 30% of these occur just once. The ten top clones hold about a tenth of the sample. The treatment or condition label, read with the paper, signifies: allogeneic hematopoietic cell transplantation with graft depleted of TCRalphabeta T cells and CD19 B cells.

Source: PBMCs, mostly from graft donor cells, taken 180 days after TCRalphabeta/CD19-depleted stem cell transplant. The receptors originated from a male patient aged 5 to 17 who had a stem cell transplant for acute lymphoblastic leukemia, so the T cells may come from the graft donor.

The V and J genes are TRBV7-3 and TRBJ1-1, with D tentatively TRBD1 (5 bases). V gave up 4 bases and J gave up 2 bases, with 11 bases separating them. CDR1 SGHTA and CDR2 FQGTGA come from the germline V gene. This CDR3 is built from 14 residues. CDR3 nucleotides: TGTGCCAGCAGCTCTGCAGGGTACAACACTGAAGCTTTCTTT. Amino acids: CASSSAGYNTEAFF. The full variable domain, completed using reference TRBV7-3 and TRBJ1-1, is GAGVSQTPSNKVTEKGKYVELRCDPISGHTALYWYRQSLGQGPEFLIYFQGTGAADDSGLPNDRFFAVRPEGSVSTLKIQRTERGDSAVYLCASSSAGYNTEAFFGQGTRLTVV.

There are many counts of this clonotype. J is TRBJ2-7 and V is TRBV29-1, with D unresolved. V dropped 5 bases and J dropped 3 bases, with 14 bases sitting between them. Germline V gene lookup returns CDR1 SQVTM and CDR2 ANQGSEA. The CDR3 spans 13 residues. In nucleotides, the CDR3 is TGCAGCGTTTTTGTACCCACGGGCTACGAGCAGTACTTC. It is translated as CSVFVPTGYEQYF.